This entry is about one TCR beta chain. This sample is drawn from a study of control samples from healthy donors and cancer patients. Repertoires were generated with immunoSEQ multiplex PCR, while TCRdb's copy carries only in-frame clones and drops some. The sample records some 190,000 clones, roughly nine tenths being singletons. The sequencing sample was made of blood. The origin of this receptor is a man aged 25-40 years in good health.

The CDR3 nucleotides read TGTGCCAGCAGTTCAGCCTCAGTCGGAGAAAAACTGTTTTTT. Translation gives CASSSASVGEKLFF. The chain has TRBV2 and TRBJ1-4; D uncertain. Per germline, CDR1 SNHLY and CDR2 FYNNEI. V lost 5 bases and J 8 bases, leaving 15 bases between the germline ends. The CDR3 sequence is 14 residues long.